A selection of T cell receptor beta chains follows, all from one sample in a study of blood T cells in healthy people across ages. TCRdb processed the 5' RACE reads anew with MiXCR; each CDR3 protein has one entry. This table has about 760,000 distinct CDR3 sequences, roughly three fifths appearing once. Sequencing was carried out using blood. The receptors here all came from a man aged 35 to 55 in good health. CDR3s leave out the opening cysteine and the closing phenylalanine or tryptophan.

V gene	J gene	CDR3 protein
TRBV6-2/TRBV6-3	.	ASSRLAGEGETQY
TRBV2	TRBJ2-7	ASSEVELAGGSYEQY
TRBV2	TRBJ1-4	ASSLRVLNEKLF
TRBV27	TRBJ2-3	ASSPGTSGVSTQY
TRBV20-1	TRBJ2-1	SASREDNEQF
TRBV29-1	TRBJ2-5	SVDFRETQY
TRBV29-1	TRBJ2-1	SVEAVAGVDEQF
TRBV5-1	TRBJ2-5	ASSLPQGEETQY
TRBV3-1	TRBJ2-5	ASSQDPAERETQY
TRBV4-1	TRBJ2-7	ASSQDTGARNEQY
TRBV7-9	TRBJ2-3	ASSPGLDTDTQY
TRBV20-1	TRBJ1-5	SATQGASSNQPQH
TRBV7-2	TRBJ2-3	ASIRKETGSADTQY
TRBV7-9	TRBJ2-3	ASSPERTFTDTQY
TRBV5-8	TRBJ2-7	ASSSATGGREY
TRBV12-3/TRBV12-4	TRBJ2-7	ASRPEGDEQY
TRBV20-1	TRBJ2-5	SARDQTSGLETQY
TRBV4-3	TRBJ1-2	AGSQEPRAADYGYT